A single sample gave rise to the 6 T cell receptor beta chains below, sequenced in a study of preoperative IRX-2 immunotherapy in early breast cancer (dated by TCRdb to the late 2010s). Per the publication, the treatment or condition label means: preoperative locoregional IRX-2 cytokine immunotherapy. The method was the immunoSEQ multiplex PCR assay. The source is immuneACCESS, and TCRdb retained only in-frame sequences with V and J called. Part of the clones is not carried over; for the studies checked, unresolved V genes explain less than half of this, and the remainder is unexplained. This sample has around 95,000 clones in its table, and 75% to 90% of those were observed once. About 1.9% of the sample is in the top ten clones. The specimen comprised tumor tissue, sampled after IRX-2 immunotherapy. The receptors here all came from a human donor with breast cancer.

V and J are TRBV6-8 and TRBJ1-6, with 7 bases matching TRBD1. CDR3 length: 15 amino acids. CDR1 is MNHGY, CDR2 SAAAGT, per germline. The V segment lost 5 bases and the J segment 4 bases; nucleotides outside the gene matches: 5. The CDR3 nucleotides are TGTGCCAGCAGTGACAGACAGGGTTATAATTCACCCCTCCACTTT. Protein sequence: CASSDRQGYNSPLHF.

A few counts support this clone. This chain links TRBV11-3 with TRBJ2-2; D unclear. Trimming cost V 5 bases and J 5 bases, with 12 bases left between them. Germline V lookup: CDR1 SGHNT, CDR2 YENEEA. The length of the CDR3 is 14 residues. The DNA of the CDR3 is TGTGCCAGCAGCCAGACTCAACGAACCGGGGAGCTGTTTTTT. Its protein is CASSQTQRTGELFF.

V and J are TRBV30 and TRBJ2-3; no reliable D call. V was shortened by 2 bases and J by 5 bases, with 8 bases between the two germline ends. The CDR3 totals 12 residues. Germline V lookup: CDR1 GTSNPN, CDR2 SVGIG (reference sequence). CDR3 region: CAWSRVGDTQYF. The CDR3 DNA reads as TGTGCCTGGAGTCGGGTTGGAGATACGCAGTATTTT.

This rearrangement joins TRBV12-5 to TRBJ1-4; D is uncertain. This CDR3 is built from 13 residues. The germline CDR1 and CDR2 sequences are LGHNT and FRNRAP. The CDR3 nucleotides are TGTGCCAGTCTCCTGGGAACTAATGAAAAACTGTTTTTT. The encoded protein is CASLLGTNEKLFF.

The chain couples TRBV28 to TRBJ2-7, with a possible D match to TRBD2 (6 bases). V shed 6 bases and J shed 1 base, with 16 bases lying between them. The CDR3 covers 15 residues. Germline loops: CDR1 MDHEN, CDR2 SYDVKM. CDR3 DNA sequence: TGTGCCAGCAGCCCCCGGGGGACCGCATCCTACGAGCAGTACTTC. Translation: CASSPRGTASYEQYF.

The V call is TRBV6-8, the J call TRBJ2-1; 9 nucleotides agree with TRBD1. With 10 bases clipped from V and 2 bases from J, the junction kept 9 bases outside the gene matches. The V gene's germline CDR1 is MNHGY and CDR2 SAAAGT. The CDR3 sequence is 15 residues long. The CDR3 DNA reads TGTGCCATCAACCCCGGGACAGGGCCCTACAATGAGCAGTTCTTC. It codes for CAINPGTGPYNEQFF.